This TCR beta chain was sequenced in a study of PD-L1 blockade in urothelial cancer. Study-wide context: Atezolizumab at 1,200 mg intravenously every 3 weeks was started by patients in the mid-2010s.

This clone was seen ten or more times. Time point: pretreatment peripheral blood. Repertoires were generated with immunoSEQ multiplex PCR, while TCRdb's copy carries only in-frame clones and drops some. In the table there are about 47,000 clones, around 83% of which are singletons. Sequencing was performed on PBMCs, taken around atezolizumab (anti-PD-L1) treatment. This sequence originates from a man aged 50 to 59 with urothelial cancer.

In DNA form, the CDR3 reads TGTGCCAGCAGTTACTCGGATCTCTCACAGGGCCGGGGCTACACCTTC. It translates to CASSYSDLSQGRGYTF. The genes are TRBV6-5 and TRBJ1-2, with D perhaps matching TRBD1 (6 bases). Germline V lookup: CDR1 MNHEY, CDR2 SVGAGI. The CDR3 is 16 amino acids. V lost 0 bases to trimming and J lost 8 bases, with 19 bases between them.